The 27 T cell receptor beta chains in this list originate from one sample, sequenced in a study of T cell changes during pregnancy in multiple sclerosis. Data came from immunoSEQ multiplex PCR; TCRdb stores just in-frame clones and leaves some out. The table shows approximately 84,000 clones, with less than 95% occurring only once. Sequencing used peripheral blood, obtained in the third trimester of pregnancy. These receptors were collected from a female donor with multiple sclerosis, enrolled in a pregnancy study.

CDR3 amino acids: CASSRSGGEQRETQYF. The CDR3 DNA is TGTGCCAGCAGCAGATCAGGGGGCGAGCAACGAGAGACCCAGTACTTC. The chain combines TRBV7-2 with TRBJ2-5, with 8 positions matching TRBD1. Germline lookup yields CDR1 SGHTA and CDR2 FQGNSA. The CDR3 runs 16 residues. Trimming cost V 5 bases and J 4 bases; bases outside gene matches: 12.

The V and J genes are TRBV6-5 and TRBJ2-7; the match to TRBD1 covers 8 bases. This CDR3 region has 14 residues. V lost 6 bases, J lost 6 bases, and 10 bases stayed unmatched. CDR1 MNHEY and CDR2 SVGAGI come from the germline V gene. CDR3 bases: TGTGCCAGCAGAAATAAAGACAGGGGTCGCGAGCAGTACTTC. Its translation: CASRNKDRGREQYF.

J is TRBJ1-1 and V is TRBV9, with TRBD1 matching over 8 bases. V trimming: 4 bases; J trimming: 1 base; junction bases outside the gene matches: 6. This CDR3 contains 15 residues. Germline V lookup: CDR1 SGDLS, CDR2 YYNGEE. The CDR3: CASSSPQGENTEAFF. In nucleotides, the CDR3 is TGTGCCAGCAGCTCCCCACAGGGGGAGAACACTGAAGCTTTCTTT.

V is TRBV19 and J is TRBJ2-1, with a weak D call TRBD2 (5 bases). Deletions cut 7 bases from V and 7 bases from J, with 17 bases between. Germline V gene sequence: CDR1 LNHDA, CDR2 SQIVND (reference sequence). The CDR3 is 14 residues long. The CDR3 region has the DNA TGTGCCAGTATCCCAAAGGATAGAGGGAATGAGCAGTTCTTC. This gives the protein CASIPKDRGNEQFF.

The CDR3 sequence: CASSLGAGGPKPYNEQFF. CDR3 bases: TGCGCCAGCAGCTTGGGAGCGGGGGGCCCCAAACCTTACAATGAGCAGTTCTTC. The rearrangement uses TRBV5-1 and TRBJ2-1, with TRBD2 identical over 9 bases. J gave up 4 bases and V 0 bases, and 11 bases lay outside the gene matches. The CDR3 is 18 amino acids. Germline V gene data show CDR1 as SGHRS and CDR2 as YFSETQ.

This sequence joins TRBV7-8 and TRBJ1-3; the D is unclear. CDR1 and CDR2 from the germline V gene are SGHVS and FQNEAQ. Trimming took 5 bases from V and 0 from J, leaving 20 bases between them. This CDR3 is built from 18 residues. In DNA, the CDR3 is TGTGCCAGCAGCCTTGGGCGCCGGGAGCACGGCTCTGGAAACACCATATATTTT. It codes for CASSLGRREHGSGNTIYF.

This chain uses TRBV9 with TRBJ1-6, with a possible D match to TRBD1 (5 bases). CDR1 and CDR2 from the germline V gene are SGDLS and YYNGEE. This CDR3 region has 14 residues. Trimming removed 2 bases at V and 7 bases at J, with 10 bases between. For the CDR3, the DNA is TGTGCCAGCAGCGTCGGGGGTTTCAATTCACCCCTCCACTTT. Translated, it gives CASSVGGFNSPLHF.

The chain joins TRBV7-9 to TRBJ2-1; 11 bases match TRBD2. This CDR3 is built from 15 residues. Trimming cost V 4 bases and J 7 bases; bases outside gene matches: 6. CDR1 SEHNR and CDR2 FQNEAQ come from the germline V gene (reference sequence). CDR3: CASSSELAGVNEQFF. DNA of the CDR3: TGTGCCAGCAGCTCCGAACTAGCGGGGGTGAATGAGCAGTTCTTC.

The chain combines TRBV5-8 with TRBJ1-2, with 10 bases matching TRBD1. The V and J ends lost 0 bases and 0 bases, in that order; junction bases with no gene match: 5. The CDR3 covers 17 residues. From germline, CDR1 is SGHTS and CDR2 YDEGEE. The CDR3 region is CASSLGQGALANYGYTF. The CDR3 DNA follows: TGTGCCAGCAGCTTGGGACAGGGGGCTCTAGCTAACTATGGCTACACCTTC.

This chain joins TRBV10-3 and TRBJ2-1; D is possibly TRBD2 (6 bases). V lost 2 bases to trimming and J lost 10 bases, with 15 bases between them. Germline CDR1 reads ENHRY; CDR2 reads SYGVKD. The CDR3 consists of 14 residues. Written as DNA, the CDR3 is TGTGCCATCAGTGAGGTAGCGGTTTCCGTCGAGCAGTTCTTC. This encodes CAISEVAVSVEQFF.

The chain uses TRBV2 and TRBJ1-2; a weak D match, TRBD1 (5 bases). The V gene's germline CDR1 is SNHLY and CDR2 FYNNEI. CDR3 length equals 14 residues. Between the trimmed V and J ends, which lost 1 base and 2 bases, there was a span of 8 bases. CDR3 bases: TGTGCCAGCAGTGAAGTCAGGGTCAACTATGGCTACACCTTC. Translated: CASSEVRVNYGYTF.

As to this clone: One end of the junction is discordant with germline, which a read error may explain. This chain links TRBV13 with TRBJ2-1; 10 bases agree with TRBD2. Germline CDR1 is PRHDT and CDR2 is FYEKMQ (reference sequence). This CDR3 spans 14 amino acids. This CDR3 reads CASSTQARSGGLIF. DNA of the CDR3: TGTGCCAGCAGCACACAGGCCCGTAGCGGGGGGCTGATCTTC.

V usage is TRBV27 and J usage is TRBJ2-7, with 8 bases fitting TRBD2. The germline gives CDR1 MNHEY, CDR2 SMNVEV (reference sequence). CDR3 size: 14 residues. The V gene end was trimmed by 8 bases and the J gene end by 5 bases; junction bases not matched to a gene: 11. The DNA of the CDR3 is TGTGCCAGCGGTATGACGGGGGGGCCGAACGAGCAGTACTTC. It encodes CASGMTGGPNEQYF.

The rearrangement links TRBV19 to TRBJ1-2, with D possibly TRBD1 on 5 matching bases. The CDR3 has 13 amino acids. Germline V gene lookup returns CDR1 LNHDA and CDR2 SQIVND (reference sequence). The V and J ends lost 1 base and 11 bases respectively, with 14 bases between them. CDR3 sequence (DNA): TGTGCCAGTAGTATAGGAAAGGGGCTGGAGTACACCTTC. It yields the protein CASSIGKGLEYTF.

V usage is TRBV27 and J usage is TRBJ1-3, with 7 bases aligning to TRBD1. Losses at the gene ends were 8 bases for V and 0 bases for J; bases not matched to a gene: 4. This CDR3 spans 14 amino acids. The germline V gene has CDR1 MNHEY and CDR2 SMNVEV (reference sequence). DNA of the CDR3: TGTGCCAGCTCAGACAGGGACTCTGGAAACACCATATATTTT. This gives the protein CASSDRDSGNTIYF.

The CDR3 region has the DNA TGTGCCAGCAGCTTAGTTGAGGACAGGGGAAACACCATATATTTT. This sequence encodes CASSLVEDRGNTIYF. The genes are TRBV7-6 and TRBJ1-3; 7 nucleotides line up with TRBD1. Trimming removed 1 base from V and 4 bases from J; junction bases left unmatched: 4. This CDR3 has 15 amino acids. Germline V lookup: CDR1 SGHVS, CDR2 FNYEAQ.

The rearrangement joins TRBV7-9 to TRBJ2-7, with unresolved D. V was shortened by 6 bases and J by 2 bases, with 5 bases between the two germline ends. The CDR3 totals 11 residues. Germline assignment: CDR1 SEHNR and CDR2 FQNEAQ (reference sequence). CDR3 sequence reads: CASSSTYEQYF. CDR3 nucleotide sequence: TGTGCCAGCAGTTCCACCTACGAGCAGTACTTC.

This rearrangement joins TRBV25-1 to TRBJ1-6; 7 bases line up with TRBD1. The CDR3 covers 16 residues. V was clipped by 4 bases and J by 3 bases; unmatched bases: 6. Germline V CDR1 and CDR2: MGHDK, SYGVNS. Written as DNA, the CDR3 is TGTGCCAGCAGTGTTCACAGGGGTGGCTATAATTCACCCCTCCACTTT. This codes for CASSVHRGGYNSPLHF.

The V call is TRBV11-2, the J call TRBJ1-2; D gene uncertain. The CDR3 totals 13 residues. Per germline, CDR1 SGHAT and CDR2 FQNNGV. Trimming left V 1 base short and J 8 bases short, with 11 bases between. In DNA form, the CDR3 reads TGTGCCAGCAGCTTAGGGTCATCTAACGGCTACACCTTC. Translating gives CASSLGSSNGYTF.

This chain uses TRBV2 with TRBJ2-1; D might be TRBD2 (5 bases). The CDR3 has 14 residues. V shed 7 bases and J shed 6 bases, with 16 bases lying between them. The germline V gene encodes CDR1 SNHLY and CDR2 FYNNEI. CDR3 loop: CASNLGRVGNEQFF. The CDR3 DNA is TGTGCCAGCAACTTAGGGCGGGTGGGCAATGAGCAGTTCTTC.

The chain combines TRBV7-9 with TRBJ2-5, with 13 bases that match TRBD2. Germline values: CDR1 SEHNR, CDR2 FQNEAQ (reference sequence). The CDR3 totals 17 residues. With 2 bases clipped from V and 7 bases from J, the junction kept 10 bases outside the gene matches. CDR3 sequence reads: CASSLPTSGGFWGTQYF. The CDR3 DNA reads TGTGCCAGCAGCTTACCGACTAGCGGGGGGTTCTGGGGGACCCAGTACTTC.

This clone was observed once. The chain recombines TRBV7-3 with TRBJ1-4; the match to TRBD1 covers 7 bases. The CDR3 runs 14 residues. Germline lookup yields CDR1 SGHTA and CDR2 FQGTGA. V lost 4 bases and J lost 8; bases outside the gene matches: 7. CDR3 residues: CASSSQGGLEKLFF. CDR3 DNA: TGTGCCAGCAGCTCCCAGGGGGGACTGGAAAAACTGTTTTTT. Supplemented by reference TRBV7-3 and TRBJ1-4, the full variable domain reads GAGVSQTPSNKVTEKGKYVELRCDPISGHTALYWYRQSLGQGPEFLIYFQGTGAADDSGLPNDRFFAVRPEGSVSTLKIQRTERGDSAVYLCASSSQGGLEKLFFGSGTQLSVL.

The rearrangement links TRBV9 to TRBJ1-2; a possible D gene is TRBD1 (6 bases). The CDR3 is 14 amino acids. Trimming took 6 bases from V and 3 from J, leaving 15 bases between them. Germline V CDR1 and CDR2: SGDLS, YYNGEE. The CDR3 sequence: CASTVSPGDYGYTF. For the CDR3, the DNA is TGTGCCAGCACCGTCTCGCCAGGGGACTATGGCTACACCTTC.

Only one count was recorded for this clone. The gene calls are TRBV9 and TRBJ2-2, with D maybe TRBD2 (6 bases). The CDR3 covers 13 residues. CDR1 SGDLS and CDR2 YYNGEE come from the germline V gene. V was pared by 1 base and J by 7 bases, with 8 bases between. CDR3 in DNA: TGTGCCAGCAGCGTACAGGGAGGCGGGGAGCTGTTTTTT. This sequence encodes CASSVQGGGELFF. The whole variable domain, filled in from reference TRBV9 and TRBJ2-2, reads DSGVTQTPKHLITATGQRVTLRCSPRSGDLSVYWYQQSLDQGLQFLIQYYNGEERAKGNILERFSAQQFPDLHSELNLSSLELGDSALYFCASSVQGGGELFFGEGSRLTVL.

The chain has TRBV10-3 and TRBJ1-3; D gene uncertain. This CDR3 contains 16 residues. Germline CDR1 reads ENHRY; CDR2 reads SYGVKD. The V end lost 2 bases, the J end lost 1 base, and 12 bases lay between the germline ends. CDR3 region: CAISEADGESGNTIYF. The CDR3 DNA reads as TGTGCCATCAGTGAGGCGGACGGGGAGTCTGGAAACACCATATATTTT.

The J gene is TRBJ2-1, the V gene TRBV6-4; 11 nucleotides align to TRBD2. J lost 3 bases, V lost 3 bases, and 4 bases had no gene match. Germline-derived CDR1 and CDR2 are MRHNA and SNTAGT. This CDR3 contains 16 residues. CDR3 loop: CASSETGTSGYNEQFF. The CDR3 DNA reads as TGTGCCAGCAGTGAAACCGGGACTAGCGGCTACAATGAGCAGTTCTTC.

The CDR3 region has the DNA TGTGCCAGCAGCCTCACTAGCGGGGGCGCACCCCGGGAGCTGTTTTTT. Protein: CASSLTSGGAPRELFF. The V and J genes are TRBV9 and TRBJ2-2, with 11 bases aligning to TRBD2. V lost 4 bases to trimming and J lost 9 bases; unmatched junction nucleotides: 11. Germline CDR1 SGDLS, CDR2 YYNGEE. CDR3 length equals 16 residues.